This T cell receptor (beta chain) was recovered during a study of CD8 T cells in ankylosing spondylitis. Quantitative 5'-RACE with molecular barcodes generated TCR beta libraries. TCRdb itself ran the 5' RACE reads through MiXCR, one entry per CDR3 protein. The table has some 250,000 distinct CDR3 sequences, roughly a quarter seen once; the top ten hold about 0.6%. The CDR3 runs to 16 residues. Trimming cost V 0 bases and J 2 bases; bases outside gene matches: 9. The germline V gene encodes CDR1 DFQATT and CDR2 SNEGSKA (reference sequence). Whole-study results and caveats: Prior literature has documented some motif variants in synovial fluid and blood from reactive arthritis. Significantly higher representation of disease-linked clones was reported for matched ankylosing spondylitis synovial fluid. A motif of eight highly homologous TCR beta variants was seen as apparently characteristic of ankylosing spondylitis blood.

As for this clonotype: Antigen specificity is unknown.

This sequence originates from a male donor with ankylosing spondylitis or in good health (not recorded which). The specimen sequenced was blood, either unsorted or a sorted T cell fraction (not recorded which). This sequence joins TRBV20-1 and TRBJ2-5, with 7 bases aligning to TRBD2. For the CDR3, the DNA is TGCAGTGCTAGAGATCTCAGGGCTAGCGGTCAAGAGACCCAGTACTTC. It specifies CSARDLRASGQETQYF.